The 24 T cell receptor beta chains reported below all come from one sample, sequenced in a study of blood T cell repertoires in COVID-19 (dated by TCRdb to 2019 to 2021). Libraries were prepared through the immunoSEQ multiplex PCR assay. In its TCRdb copy, this immuneACCESS table keeps in-frame sequences only and misses some clones. Where compared with another copy, unresolved V genes explain less than half of these, and the others have no known cause. For this sample the table gives some 260,000 clones, of which 70% to 90% were detected only once. The ten biggest clones cover 0.9% to 1% of the sample. Sample: peripheral blood. These receptors were taken from a woman aged 40 to 49 who had recovered from COVID-19.

The rearrangement links TRBV30 to TRBJ2-5; 10 bases fit TRBD2. Looked up from germline, CDR1 is GTSNPN and CDR2 is SVGIG (reference sequence). The CDR3 runs 15 residues. With V trimmed by 1 base and J by 1 base, 3 bases remained unmatched. The CDR3 protein is CAWSAAGGIQETQYF. The CDR3 nucleotides read TGTGCCTGGAGTGCAGCGGGAGGGATCCAAGAGACCCAGTACTTC.

The J gene is TRBJ1-1, the V gene TRBV4-3; 10 bases are shared with TRBD1. Germline CDR1 LGHNA, CDR2 YSLEER. CDR3 length equals 16 residues. V gave up 1 base and J gave up 5 bases; unmatched junction bases: 7. As DNA, the CDR3 is TGCGCCAGCAGCCAAGGGACAGGGGGGACGGGAACTGAAGCTTTCTTT. This codes for CASSQGTGGTGTEAFF.

The genes are TRBV24-1 and TRBJ2-2; a weak D match, TRBD1 (5 bases). V was pared by 0 bases and J by 4 bases, with 8 bases between. Per germline, CDR1 KGHDR and CDR2 SFDVKD. This CDR3 spans 15 amino acids. The CDR3 nucleotides read TGTGCCACCAGTGATTTGGGGGCCGGCACCGGGGAGCTGTTTTTT. This translates into CATSDLGAGTGELFF.

V is TRBV9 and J is TRBJ2-1, with D hard to call. Germline V gives CDR1 SGDLS, CDR2 YYNGEE. Trimming left V 4 bases short and J 12 bases short, with 14 bases between. This CDR3 comprises 12 residues. The CDR3 reads CASSPKRGGQFF. CDR3 coding DNA: TGTGCCAGCAGCCCCAAGCGCGGCGGGCAGTTCTTC.

The chain links TRBV24-1 to TRBJ1-5; D remains ambiguous. CDR3 length: 15 residues. Germline V gene data show CDR1 as KGHDR and CDR2 as SFDVKD. V was trimmed by 3 bases and J by 4 bases, leaving 12 bases between them. The CDR3 DNA reads TGTGCCACCAGTGATAGGCGCGGGCCGAATCAGCCCCAGCATTTT. Translated: CATSDRRGPNQPQHF.

V is TRBV15 and J is TRBJ2-1, with 8 bases lining up with TRBD1. Trimming at V came to 3 bases and at J to 9 bases, leaving 4 bases not matched to a gene. The CDR3 length is 13 residues. Germline V gives CDR1 LNHNV, CDR2 YYDKDF (reference sequence). This CDR3 reads CATSSGTGGEQFF. Written as DNA, the CDR3 is TGTGCCACCAGCAGCGGGACAGGTGGTGAGCAGTTCTTC. The full variable domain, completed using reference TRBV15 and TRBJ2-1, is DAMVIQNPRYQVTQFGKPVTLSCSQTLNHNVMYWYQQKSSQAPKLLFHYYDKDFNNEADTPDNFQSRRPNTSFCFLDIRSPGLGDTAMYLCATSSGTGGEQFFGPGTRLTVL.

V and J are TRBV9 and TRBJ1-1; D ambiguous. V lost 4 bases and J lost 1, with 14 bases in between. CDR1 SGDLS and CDR2 YYNGEE come from the germline V gene. The CDR3 length is 15 residues. The CDR3 DNA is TGTGCCAGCAGCCCCGAGCCCTGGAGGAACACTGAAGCTTTCTTT. Translating it yields CASSPEPWRNTEAFF.

The chain couples TRBV7-2 to TRBJ2-5, with 11 bases identical to TRBD2. Germline V gives CDR1 SGHTA, CDR2 FQGNSA. This CDR3 has 15 amino acids. Losses at the gene ends were 5 bases for V and 3 bases for J; bases not matched to a gene: 5. CDR3 protein: CASSPRLAGKETQYF. The DNA of the CDR3 is TGTGCCAGCAGCCCCCGACTAGCGGGAAAAGAGACCCAGTACTTC.

This chain joins TRBV12-5 and TRBJ1-1; 7 bases are a match to TRBD1. V lost 3 bases and J lost 4; bases outside the gene matches: 2. The germline V gene encodes CDR1 LGHNT and CDR2 FRNRAP. The CDR3 covers 13 residues. CDR3 sequence: CASGLQGFTEAFF. Here the CDR3 DNA reads TGTGCTAGTGGTTTACAGGGGTTCACTGAAGCTTTCTTT.

The rearrangement uses TRBV11-2 and TRBJ2-2, with TRBD1 identical over 8 bases. J was trimmed by 3 bases and V by 7 bases; bases with no gene match: 7. Germline V gene data show CDR1 as SGHAT and CDR2 as FQNNGV. CDR3 length: 15 amino acids. The CDR3 is CASTGTGPYTGELFF. CDR3 DNA: TGTGCCAGCACCGGGACAGGCCCCTACACCGGGGAGCTGTTTTTT.

This rearrangement joins TRBV2 to TRBJ1-4; 9 bases line up with TRBD1. Looked up from germline, CDR1 is SNHLY and CDR2 is FYNNEI. The trim removed 7 bases at V and 4 bases at J, leaving 13 bases unmatched. The CDR3 is 17 amino acids. This CDR3 reads CASNGPLGTGFNEKLFF. CDR3 nucleotide sequence: TGTGCCAGCAACGGCCCCCTGGGGACAGGGTTTAATGAAAAACTGTTTTTT.

This chain connects TRBV4-1 to TRBJ2-3; tentative D call: TRBD2 (6 bases). Trimming left V 1 base short and J 4 bases short, with 12 bases between. This CDR3 has 15 residues. Germline CDR1 MGHRA, CDR2 YSYEKL. The CDR3 nucleotides read TGCGCCAGCAGCCAAGCGGGAGCGTCCCCAGATACGCAGTATTTT. This gives the protein CASSQAGASPDTQYF.

The chain links TRBV4-3 to TRBJ1-1; D ambiguous. In germline, CDR1 is LGHNA, CDR2 YSLEER. V was clipped by 3 bases and J by 1 base, with 6 bases between them. The CDR3 length is 13 residues. The CDR3 here is CASSQWQNTEAFF. The DNA for the CDR3 is TGCGCCAGCAGCCAGTGGCAGAACACTGAAGCTTTCTTT.

This clone has only one observation. This sequence joins TRBV14 and TRBJ1-1, with TRBD1 matching over 7 bases. CDR1 and CDR2 from the germline V gene are SGHDN and FVKESK. The CDR3 covers 16 residues. J gave up 0 bases and V 3 bases, and 7 bases lay outside the gene matches. CDR3 DNA: TGTGCCAGCAGCCAGACACAGGGGTTGGTGAACACTGAAGCTTTCTTT. As protein: CASSQTQGLVNTEAFF.

This chain connects TRBV7-3 to TRBJ2-1; a possible D gene is TRBD1 (5 bases). With 5 bases removed from V and 0 bases from J, the gap between germline ends came to 11 bases. Germline V gene data show CDR1 as SGHTA and CDR2 as FQGTGA. This CDR3 region has 15 residues. The CDR3 coding sequence is TGTGCCAGCAGCACCGACAGCAGCTCCTACAATGAGCAGTTCTTC. Amino acid sequence: CASSTDSSSYNEQFF.

This clone came up once. V and J are TRBV30 and TRBJ2-6; D might be TRBD1 (6 bases). The germline V gene has CDR1 GTSNPN and CDR2 SVGIG (reference sequence). Trimming stripped 3 bases from V and 4 bases from J, with 13 bases between. CDR3 length: 15 amino acids. The CDR3 DNA sequence: TGTGCCTGGAGGGGGCTGGGGACAGGGGCCAACGTCCTGACTTTC. Translation gives CAWRGLGTGANVLTF.

The J gene is TRBJ2-5, the V gene TRBV19; the D gene is possibly TRBD1 (6 bases). Germline values: CDR1 LNHDA, CDR2 SQIVND (reference sequence). CDR3 length equals 15 residues. V was shortened by 4 bases and J by 5 bases, with 17 bases between the two germline ends. The CDR3 loop is CASSTRGQSTETQYF. In DNA, the CDR3 is TGTGCCAGTAGTACCCGCGGACAGTCGACGGAGACCCAGTACTTC.

This chain joins TRBV11-2 and TRBJ2-1; 13 bases map to TRBD2. Germline CDR1 and CDR2: SGHAT and FQNNGV. The junction had 6 bases not matched to a gene; V was cut back by 5 bases and J by 8 bases. The CDR3 loop spans 15 amino acids. In nucleotides, the CDR3 is TGTGCCAGCAGCCCGCGGACTAGCGGGAGCGATGAGCAGTTCTTC. It yields the protein CASSPRTSGSDEQFF. Based on the CDR3 plus reference TRBV11-2 and TRBJ2-1, the full variable domain is EAGVAQSPRYKIIEKRQSVAFWCNPISGHATLYWYQQILGQGPKLLIQFQNNGVVDDSQLPKDRFSAERLKGVDSTLKIQPAKLEDSAVYLCASSPRTSGSDEQFFGPGTRLTVL.

The genes are TRBV5-1 and TRBJ1-4; TRBD1 agrees at 11 bases. V was clipped by 4 bases and J by 8 bases; unmatched bases: 7. There are 15 residues in the CDR3. The germline CDR1 and CDR2 sequences are SGHRS and YFSETQ. The chain's CDR3 is CASSVGQGAWEKLFF. The CDR3 region has the DNA TGCGCCAGCAGCGTCGGACAGGGGGCGTGGGAAAAACTGTTTTTT.

J is TRBJ2-7 and V is TRBV6-2 or TRBV6-3; D remains unclear. Germline CDR1 MNHEY, CDR2 SVGEGT. CDR3 length: 12 amino acids. V shed 2 bases and J shed 2 bases, with 4 bases lying between them. CDR3 coding DNA: TGTGCCAGCAGTTACAGCACCTACGAGCAGTACTTC. Encoded protein: CASSYSTYEQYF.

This chain joins TRBV3-1 (or the pseudogene TRBV3-2) and TRBJ1-1, with 9 bases that match TRBD1. Germline V gives CDR1 LGHDT, CDR2 YNNKEL (reference sequence). This CDR3 spans 14 amino acids. J gave up 4 bases and V 3 bases, and 3 bases lay outside the gene matches. Written as DNA, the CDR3 is TGTGCCAGCAGCCATCGACAGGGGGTCACTGAAGCTTTCTTT. Protein product: CASSHRQGVTEAFF.

The chain links TRBV6-6 to TRBJ1-2; D is uncertain. V was pared by 4 bases and J by 7 bases, with 16 bases between. The CDR3 length is 14 residues. Germline V gene sequence: CDR1 MNHNY, CDR2 SVGAGI (reference sequence). The chain's CDR3 is CASSSTRSMGGYTF. DNA for the CDR3: TGTGCCAGCAGTTCCACACGGAGTATGGGTGGCTACACCTTC.

Notes on this clone: This specimen includes other DNA sequences encoding the same CDR3. This sequence joins TRBV3-1 (or the pseudogene TRBV3-2) and TRBJ2-3, with 7 bases identical to TRBD2. The CDR3 consists of 15 residues. Unmatched junction bases numbered 5, after V lost 4 bases and J lost 1 base. CDR1 LGHDT and CDR2 YNNKEL come from the germline V gene (reference sequence). CDR3 sequence reads: CASSRGGGGTDTQYF. In DNA form, the CDR3 reads TGTGCCAGCAGCCGGGGGGGAGGAGGCACAGATACGCAGTATTTT.

The chain uses TRBV4-2 and TRBJ2-3; 11 bases are a match to TRBD2. Losses at the gene ends were 0 bases for V and 2 bases for J; bases not matched to a gene: 4. The CDR3 length is 17 residues. Germline lookup yields CDR1 LGHNA and CDR2 YNFKEQ. The DNA of the CDR3 is TGTGCCAGCAGCCAAGAAGCTAGCGGGAGGCCCACAGATACGCAGTATTTT. This gives the protein CASSQEASGRPTDTQYF.